The 18 T cell receptor beta chains listed next were all sequenced from one sample in a study of cytomegalovirus exposure and HLA in healthy donors listed by TCRdb under 2017. The library was made by the immunoSEQ multiplex PCR assay. Not all clones reach the TCRdb copy of this immuneACCESS table, which keeps in-frame sequences only. Checked studies attribute under half of the gap to unresolved V genes and leave the rest unexplained. The sample table lists under 350,000 clones, 80% to 90% of them with a count of one. The ten largest clones take up around 1% of the sample. The sample comprised PBMCs. The receptors come from a woman aged 18-35 years in good health and CMV-seronegative.

The chain joins TRBV27 to TRBJ2-7; tentative D call: TRBD1 (5 bases). Per the germline V gene, CDR1 is MNHEY and CDR2 is SMNVEV (reference sequence). V lost 3 bases to trimming and J lost 6 bases, with 9 bases between them. CDR3 size: 12 residues. DNA of the CDR3: TGTGCCAGCAGTTTGGTAAGGGGCGAGCAGTACTTC. This encodes CASSLVRGEQYF.

The rearrangement joins TRBV19 to TRBJ1-5, with D perhaps matching TRBD1 (6 bases). The V end lost 5 bases, the J end lost 5 bases, and 10 bases lay between the germline ends. This CDR3 has 13 residues. Germline V gene lookup returns CDR1 LNHDA and CDR2 SQIVND (reference sequence). CDR3 DNA sequence: TGTGCCAGTAGTGGGGGGGCCTATCAGCCCCAGCATTTT. Amino acid sequence: CASSGGAYQPQHF.

This clone was recorded a few times. The rearrangement links TRBV7-9 to TRBJ2-7; 12 bases agree with TRBD2. The CDR3 has 14 residues. Germline CDR1 reads SEHNR; CDR2 reads FQNEAQ (reference sequence). After removal of 1 base from V and 10 bases from J, the junction contained 5 bases not matched to a gene. The CDR3 spells CASSLESTSGGQYF. For the CDR3, the DNA is TGTGCCAGCAGCTTAGAGTCGACTAGCGGGGGCCAGTACTTC.

The V and J genes are TRBV19 and TRBJ1-5, with D possibly being TRBD1 (5 bases). Per the germline V gene, CDR1 is LNHDA and CDR2 is SQIVND (reference sequence). CDR3 length: 15 residues. V lost 4 bases to trimming and J lost 4 bases, with 14 bases between them. CDR3 amino acids: CASSTPRQSNQPQHF. In DNA, the CDR3 is TGTGCCAGTAGTACGCCTCGACAGTCGAATCAGCCCCAGCATTTT.

This clone came up once. The gene calls are TRBV19 and TRBJ2-3; 9 bases are shared with TRBD1. This CDR3 contains 16 residues. Looked up from germline, CDR1 is LNHDA and CDR2 is SQIVND (reference sequence). Trimming at V came to 5 bases and at J to 2 bases, leaving 8 bases not matched to a gene. The CDR3 DNA is TGTGCCAGTAGTGATCTCGGACAGGGGAACACAGATACGCAGTATTTT. Translating gives CASSDLGQGNTDTQYF.

The gene calls are TRBV11-3 and TRBJ2-7; D possibly corresponds to TRBD1 (6 bases). Germline V gene lookup returns CDR1 SGHNT and CDR2 YENEEA. Trimming left V 0 bases short and J 4 bases short, with 10 bases between. This CDR3 contains 14 residues. CDR3 nucleotide sequence: TGTGCCAGCAGCTTAGAGTCAGGGGCTTACGAGCAGTACTTC. Encoded protein: CASSLESGAYEQYF.

The V and J genes are TRBV11-2 and TRBJ2-7; D uncertain. Looked up from germline, CDR1 is SGHAT and CDR2 is FQNNGV. The CDR3 spans 12 residues. V lost 3 bases to trimming and J lost 2 bases, with 5 bases between them. CDR3 coding DNA: TGTGCCAGCAGCTTGCCTACCTACGAGCAGTACTTC. Amino acids: CASSLPTYEQYF.

The J gene is TRBJ1-2, the V gene TRBV5-1, with 11 positions matching TRBD1. The V and J ends lost 0 bases and 7 bases, in that order; junction bases with no gene match: 8. The CDR3 sequence is 16 residues long. The germline V gene encodes CDR1 SGHRS and CDR2 YFSETQ. Here the CDR3 reads CASSLEAGQGASGYTF. The DNA of the CDR3 is TGCGCCAGCAGCTTGGAGGCCGGACAGGGGGCAAGTGGCTACACCTTC. The full variable domain, its missing parts supplied by reference TRBV5-1 and TRBJ1-2, is KAGVTQTPRYLIKTRGQQVTLSCSPISGHRSVSWYQQTPGQGLQFLFEYFSETQRNKGNFPGRFSGRQFSNSRSEMNVSTLELGDSALYLCASSLEAGQGASGYTFGSGTRLTVV.

V is TRBV28 and J is TRBJ1-5; 8 bases are shared with TRBD1. The CDR3 covers 16 residues. CDR1 and CDR2 (germline): MDHEN, SYDVKM. Losses at the gene ends were 5 bases for V and 1 base for J; bases not matched to a gene: 7. CDR3 amino acids: CASSPSGGPSNQPQHF. CDR3 bases: TGTGCCAGCAGTCCGTCAGGGGGCCCGAGCAATCAGCCCCAGCATTTT.

The table lists this clone with many counts. CDR3 sequence: CASSVAPQDRGDGYTF. The CDR3 nucleotides are TGTGCCAGCAGCGTAGCCCCCCAGGACAGGGGGGATGGCTACACCTTC. This chain links TRBV9 with TRBJ1-2; 10 nucleotides match TRBD1. From germline, CDR1 is SGDLS and CDR2 YYNGEE. With 0 bases clipped from V and 6 bases from J, the junction kept 8 bases outside the gene matches. The CDR3 is made up of 16 amino acids.

This clone was detected only once. This chain links TRBV19 with TRBJ1-2; 9 bases agree with TRBD1. Trimming at V came to 0 bases and at J to 5 bases, leaving 1 base not matched to a gene. The V gene's germline CDR1 is LNHDA and CDR2 SQIVND (reference sequence). The CDR3 spans 14 residues. CDR3 sequence (DNA): TGTGCCAGTAGTATAGAAGGACAGGGGTATGGCTACACCTTC. Protein sequence: CASSIEGQGYGYTF.

This clone was detected once. This chain uses TRBV5-1 with TRBJ2-1; 9 bases match TRBD1. Trimming cost V 0 bases and J 4 bases; bases outside gene matches: 2. Germline V gene sequence: CDR1 SGHRS, CDR2 YFSETQ. The CDR3 is made up of 15 amino acids. This CDR3 is CASSLGTGEYNEQFF. The CDR3 DNA is TGCGCCAGCAGCTTGGGGACAGGGGAGTACAATGAGCAGTTCTTC.

Points on this clone: Within the sample, other DNA sequences also encode this same CDR3. The chain joins TRBV19 to TRBJ2-7, with 8 bases lining up with TRBD2. With 6 bases clipped from V and 3 bases from J, the junction kept 7 bases outside the gene matches. The CDR3 consists of 14 residues. Germline assignment: CDR1 LNHDA and CDR2 SQIVND (reference sequence). Written as DNA, the CDR3 is TGTGCCAGTAGCCCCGGCCGGGGGGGCTACGAGCAGTACTTC. Encoded protein: CASSPGRGGYEQYF.

This rearrangement joins TRBV2 to TRBJ2-5; 10 nucleotides align to TRBD1. The CDR3 contains 14 residues. V lost 10 bases and J lost 5; bases outside the gene matches: 10. Germline CDR1 SNHLY, CDR2 FYNNEI. The CDR3 sequence is CAMGQGLVRETQYF. CDR3 sequence (DNA): TGTGCCATGGGACAGGGGTTAGTGAGGGAGACCCAGTACTTC.

The V call is TRBV6-5, the J call TRBJ2-7, with a tentative D call TRBD1 (6 bases). The V gene lost 5 bases and the J gene lost 2 bases, with 13 bases spanning the gap. The germline gives CDR1 MNHEY, CDR2 SVGAGI. This CDR3 is 14 amino acids long. The CDR3 nucleotides are TGTGCCAGCAGTCCCCCAGGGGCCACCTACGAGCAGTACTTC. Its translation: CASSPPGATYEQYF.

The V and J genes are TRBV2 and TRBJ1-2; tentative D call: TRBD1 (5 bases). V was pared by 2 bases and J by 8 bases, with 15 bases between. The CDR3 has 14 residues. Germline CDR1 and CDR2: SNHLY and FYNNEI. The CDR3 region has the DNA TGTGCCAGCAGTGAATGGGGGGTTACGGCCGGCTACACCTTC. Translating it yields CASSEWGVTAGYTF.

V is TRBV6-6 and J is TRBJ2-3, with TRBD2 matching over 8 bases. V lost 7 bases to trimming and J lost 3 bases; unmatched junction nucleotides: 6. The CDR3 loop spans 14 amino acids. From germline, CDR1 is MNHNY and CDR2 SVGAGI (reference sequence). CDR3 DNA: TGTGCCAGCAAAGCGGGGGTTAGGACAGATACGCAGTATTTT. Its translation is CASKAGVRTDTQYF.

The V and J genes are TRBV4-3 and TRBJ1-6; maybe TRBD1 (6 bases). The germline V and J ends were trimmed by 4 bases and 7 bases, with 11 bases remaining between them. Germline CDR1 LGHNA, CDR2 YSLEER. The CDR3 has 14 residues. The CDR3 sequence is CASSPQGLNSPLHF. CDR3 coding DNA: TGCGCCAGCAGCCCACAGGGCCTAAATTCACCCCTCCACTTT.